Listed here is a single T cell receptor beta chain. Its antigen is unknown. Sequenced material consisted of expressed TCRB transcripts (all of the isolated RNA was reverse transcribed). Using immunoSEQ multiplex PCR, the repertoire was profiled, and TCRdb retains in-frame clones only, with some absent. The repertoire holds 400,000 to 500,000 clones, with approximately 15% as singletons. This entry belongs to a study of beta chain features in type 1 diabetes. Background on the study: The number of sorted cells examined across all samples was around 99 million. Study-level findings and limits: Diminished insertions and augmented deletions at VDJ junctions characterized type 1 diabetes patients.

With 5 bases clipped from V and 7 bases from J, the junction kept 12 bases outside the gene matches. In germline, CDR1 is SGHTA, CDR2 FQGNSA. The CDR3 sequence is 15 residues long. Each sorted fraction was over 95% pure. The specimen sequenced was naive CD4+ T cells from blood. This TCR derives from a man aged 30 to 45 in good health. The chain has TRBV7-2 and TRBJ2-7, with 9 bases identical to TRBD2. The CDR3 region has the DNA TGTGCCAGCAGCCCCTCGGCGGGGGGGCGTGGAGAGCAGTACTTC. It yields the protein CASSPSAGGRGEQYF. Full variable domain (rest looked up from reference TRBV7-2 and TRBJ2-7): GAGVSQSPSNKVTEKGKDVELRCDPISGHTALYWYRQSLGQGLEFLIYFQGNSAPDKSGLPSDRFSAERTGGSVSTLTIQRTQQEDSAVYLCASSPSAGGRGEQYFGPGTRLTVT.